The 14 T cell receptor beta chains given below trace back to one sample, sequenced in a study of graft-versus-host responses after intestinal transplantation. Generated by immunoSEQ multiplex PCR, the TCRdb table keeps only in-frame clones and is missing some. The data contain around 100,000 clones, roughly 87% of them seen just once; the ten biggest clones take up 0.85% to 1%. Which antigens these TCRs recognize remains unknown. The input for sequencing was unstimulated CD4+ T cells sorted from spleen or lymph node cells, taken before transplant. Receptor source: a human donor who was the organ donor for an intestinal transplant.

The gene calls are TRBV27 and TRBJ1-2; possibly TRBD1 for D (5 bases). This CDR3 has 15 residues. Germline V gene data show CDR1 as MNHEY and CDR2 as SMNVEV (reference sequence). Trimming removed 8 bases at V and 2 bases at J, with 18 bases between. CDR3 bases: TGTGCCAGCGGGGGACGAGGGAGATCAAACTATGGCTACACCTTC. The encoded protein is CASGGRGRSNYGYTF.

The chain recombines TRBV10-3 with TRBJ2-7; possibly TRBD1 or TRBD2 for D (5 bases each). The germline V gene encodes CDR1 ENHRY and CDR2 SYGVKD. This CDR3 contains 14 residues. V lost 4 bases to trimming and J lost 4 bases, with 14 bases between them. CDR3 residues: CAISGVGRRYEQYF. CDR3 nucleotides: TGTGCCATCAGTGGAGTGGGACGGAGGTACGAGCAGTACTTC.

The chain recombines TRBV6-5 with TRBJ1-2; no definite D call. V dropped 5 bases and J dropped 2 bases, with 15 bases sitting between them. Per the germline V gene, CDR1 is MNHEY and CDR2 is SVGAGI. There are 15 residues in the CDR3. The CDR3 nucleotides read TGTGCCAGCAGTGTTTCTGAAACGGGGAACTATGGCTACACCTTC. This encodes CASSVSETGNYGYTF.

V and J are TRBV18 and TRBJ2-6; D remains unclear. V was trimmed by 2 bases and J by 5 bases, leaving 7 bases between them. Germline lookup yields CDR1 KGHSH and CDR2 LQKENI. This CDR3 contains 14 residues. CDR3 in amino acids: CASSPDLRANVLTF. CDR3 sequence (DNA): TGTGCCAGCTCACCAGATCTACGGGCCAACGTCCTGACTTTC.

This chain links TRBV30 with TRBJ1-6; possibly TRBD1 for D (5 bases). Trimming left V 4 bases short and J 9 bases short, with 13 bases between. From germline, CDR1 is GTSNPN and CDR2 SVGIG (reference sequence). There are 13 residues in the CDR3. The CDR3 bases are TGTGCCTGGAAGGGGACCGGGCGTTCACCCCTCCACTTT. This gives the protein CAWKGTGRSPLHF.

The rearrangement joins TRBV7-9 to TRBJ2-7; D could derive from TRBD1 or TRBD2 (5 bases each). Germline CDR1 is SEHNR and CDR2 is FQNEAQ (reference sequence). V shed 6 bases and J shed 0 bases, with 24 bases lying between them. The CDR3 loop spans 18 amino acids. CDR3 DNA: TGTGCCAGCAGTCGTGATCCGGGACGAAGGCTGAGCTCCTACGAGCAGTACTTC. Its translation: CASSRDPGRRLSSYEQYF.

The chain couples TRBV4-1 to TRBJ2-1; the D is unclear. Germline V gene data show CDR1 as MGHRA and CDR2 as YSYEKL. V lost 3 bases, J lost 5 bases, and 17 bases lay in between. The CDR3 extends over 16 amino acids. The CDR3 DNA reads as TGCGCCAGCAGCCAGGTGTCCGGATGGGGAAACAATGAGCAGTTCTTC. This gives the protein CASSQVSGWGNNEQFF.

This clone has just a few counts. J is TRBJ1-4 and V is TRBV7-9; tentatively, D is TRBD1 (5 bases). The CDR3 has 15 amino acids. Trimming cost V 7 bases and J 5 bases, with 17 bases left between them. Germline CDR1 SEHNR, CDR2 FQNEAQ (reference sequence). In DNA form, the CDR3 reads TGTGCCAGCAACCCGGGGGGGGACGTCAATGAAAAACTGTTTTTT. It yields the protein CASNPGGDVNEKLFF. Variable domain in full (rest from reference TRBV7-9 and TRBJ1-4): DTGVSQNPRHKITKRGQNVTFRCDPISEHNRLYWYRQTLGQGPEFLTYFQNEAQLEKSRLLSDRFSAERPKGSFSTLEIQRTEQGDSAMYLCASNPGGDVNEKLFFGSGTQLSVL.

Only a few counts were recorded for this clone. The rearrangement links TRBV27 to TRBJ1-2; D call uncertain. The CDR3 runs 13 residues. With 6 bases removed from V and 0 bases from J, the gap between germline ends came to 8 bases. In germline, CDR1 is MNHEY, CDR2 SMNVEV (reference sequence). CDR3 loop: CASRPYSNYGYTF. The CDR3 DNA reads as TGTGCCAGCAGGCCATATTCTAACTATGGCTACACCTTC.

The chain couples TRBV5-1 to TRBJ1-3; D unclear. The CDR3 is 13 amino acids. CDR1 and CDR2 from the germline V gene are SGHRS and YFSETQ. Between the trimmed V and J ends, which lost 5 bases and 0 bases, there was a span of 6 bases. The CDR3 reads CASRVDSGNTIYF. For the CDR3, the DNA is TGCGCCAGCAGAGTTGACTCTGGAAACACCATATATTTT.

J is TRBJ1-1 and V is TRBV2; D is ambiguous. V shed 3 bases and J shed 7 bases, with 12 bases lying between them. The CDR3 runs to 13 residues. Germline CDR1 reads SNHLY; CDR2 reads FYNNEI. The CDR3 region is CASSDWGASEAFF. The CDR3 coding sequence is TGTGCCAGCAGTGATTGGGGAGCCAGTGAAGCTTTCTTT.

The chain links TRBV7-2 to TRBJ1-5; possibly TRBD1 for D (5 bases). Trimming shortened V by 1 base and J by 4 bases, and 11 bases separated the two germline ends. CDR1 and CDR2 from the germline V gene are SGHTA and FQGNSA. The CDR3 is 15 residues long. The CDR3, as DNA: TGTGCCAGCAGCTTAGTCTGGAAGGGGAATCAGCCCCAGCATTTT. Protein: CASSLVWKGNQPQHF.

The CDR3 DNA sequence: TGTGCCAGCATCCCACTCGGGGGGGCCTCGTACGAGCAGTACTTC. It translates to CASIPLGGASYEQYF. The chain carries TRBV6-5 and TRBJ2-7, with 8 bases matching TRBD2. The CDR3 runs to 15 residues. Per germline, CDR1 MNHEY and CDR2 SVGAGI. V lost 7 bases to trimming and J lost 4 bases; unmatched junction nucleotides: 12.

The genes are TRBV6-5 and TRBJ1-3, with D uncertain. Trimming stripped 6 bases from V and 4 bases from J, with 10 bases between. From germline, CDR1 is MNHEY and CDR2 SVGAGI. This CDR3 spans 13 amino acids. CDR3 DNA: TGTGCCAGCAGCCGAGACATCGGAAACACCATATATTTT. It specifies CASSRDIGNTIYF.